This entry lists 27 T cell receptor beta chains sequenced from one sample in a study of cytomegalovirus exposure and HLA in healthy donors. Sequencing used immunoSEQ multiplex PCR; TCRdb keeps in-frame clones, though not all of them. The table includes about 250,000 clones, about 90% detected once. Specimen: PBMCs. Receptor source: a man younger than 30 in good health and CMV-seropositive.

CDR3 sequence: CASSFLIDEQYF. The CDR3 DNA sequence: TGTGCCAGCAGTTTCTTGATAGACGAGCAGTACTTC. This sequence joins TRBV28 and TRBJ2-7; D is unresolved. The CDR3 contains 12 residues. Germline-derived CDR1 and CDR2 are MDHEN and SYDVKM. V lost 3 bases, J lost 5 bases, and 8 bases lay in between.

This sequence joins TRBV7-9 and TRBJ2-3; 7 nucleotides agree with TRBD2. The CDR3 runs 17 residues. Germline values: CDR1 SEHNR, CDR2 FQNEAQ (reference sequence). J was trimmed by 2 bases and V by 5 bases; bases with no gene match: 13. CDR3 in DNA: TGTGCCAGCAGCCCTGAGGCGGGGAGGGTCCCCACAGATACGCAGTATTTT. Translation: CASSPEAGRVPTDTQYF.

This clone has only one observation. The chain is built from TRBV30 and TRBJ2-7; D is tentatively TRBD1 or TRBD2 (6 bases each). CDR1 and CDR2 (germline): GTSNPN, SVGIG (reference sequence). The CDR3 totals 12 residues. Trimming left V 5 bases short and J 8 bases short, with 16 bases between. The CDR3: CAWGGGLRQQYF. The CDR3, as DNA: TGTGCCTGGGGAGGGGGACTCCGCCAGCAGTACTTC.

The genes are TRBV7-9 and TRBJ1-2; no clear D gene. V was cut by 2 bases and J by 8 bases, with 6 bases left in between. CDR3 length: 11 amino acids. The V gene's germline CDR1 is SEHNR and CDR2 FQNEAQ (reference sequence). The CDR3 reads CASSLLKGYTF. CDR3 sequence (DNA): TGTGCCAGCAGCTTACTGAAAGGCTACACCTTC.

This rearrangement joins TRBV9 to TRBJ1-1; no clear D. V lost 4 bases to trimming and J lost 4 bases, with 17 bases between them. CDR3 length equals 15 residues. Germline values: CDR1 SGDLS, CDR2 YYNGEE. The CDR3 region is CASSFDPSRGTEAFF. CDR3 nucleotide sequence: TGTGCCAGCAGCTTTGACCCTTCTAGAGGCACTGAAGCTTTCTTT.

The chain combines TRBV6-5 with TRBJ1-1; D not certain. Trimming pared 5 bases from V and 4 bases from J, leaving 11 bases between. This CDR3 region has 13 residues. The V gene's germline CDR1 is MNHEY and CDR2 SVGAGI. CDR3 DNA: TGTGCCAGCAGTCTCACACAATTCACTGAAGCTTTCTTT. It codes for CASSLTQFTEAFF.

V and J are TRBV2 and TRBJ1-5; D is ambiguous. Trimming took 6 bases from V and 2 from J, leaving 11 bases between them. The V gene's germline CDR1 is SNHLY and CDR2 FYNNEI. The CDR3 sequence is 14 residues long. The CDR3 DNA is TGTGCCAGCAGCGGACTGAGGGGCAATCAGCCCCAGCATTTT. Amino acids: CASSGLRGNQPQHF.

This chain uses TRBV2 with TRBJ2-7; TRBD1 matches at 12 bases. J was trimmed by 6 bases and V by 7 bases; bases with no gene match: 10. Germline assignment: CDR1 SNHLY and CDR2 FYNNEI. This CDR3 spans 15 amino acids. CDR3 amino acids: CASTPGTGGLVEQYF. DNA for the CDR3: TGTGCCAGCACCCCCGGGACAGGGGGCTTGGTCGAGCAGTACTTC.

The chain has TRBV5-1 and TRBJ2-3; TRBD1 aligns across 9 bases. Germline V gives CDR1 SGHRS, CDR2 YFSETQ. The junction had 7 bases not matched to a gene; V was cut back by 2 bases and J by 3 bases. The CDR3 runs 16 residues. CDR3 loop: CASSFQGQGGTDTQYF. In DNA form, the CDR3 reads TGCGCCAGCAGCTTCCAGGGACAGGGAGGGACAGATACGCAGTATTTT.

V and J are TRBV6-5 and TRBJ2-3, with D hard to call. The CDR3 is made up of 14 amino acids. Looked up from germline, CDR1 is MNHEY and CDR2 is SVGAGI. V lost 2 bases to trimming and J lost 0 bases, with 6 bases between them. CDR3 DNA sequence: TGTGCCAGCAGTTACACAGCTAGCACAGATACGCAGTATTTT. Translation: CASSYTASTDTQYF.

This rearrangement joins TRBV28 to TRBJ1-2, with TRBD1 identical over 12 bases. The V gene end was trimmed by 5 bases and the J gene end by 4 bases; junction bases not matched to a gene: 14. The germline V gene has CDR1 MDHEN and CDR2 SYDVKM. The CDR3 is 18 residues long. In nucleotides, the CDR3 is TGTGCCAGCAGTCCGACAGGGACAGGGGGCGCTTCATCCTATGGCTACACCTTC. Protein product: CASSPTGTGGASSYGYTF.

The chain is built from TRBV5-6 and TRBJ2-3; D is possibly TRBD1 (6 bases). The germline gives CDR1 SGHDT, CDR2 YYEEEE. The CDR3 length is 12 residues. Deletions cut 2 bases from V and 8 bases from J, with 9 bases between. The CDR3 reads CASSFQGRTQYF. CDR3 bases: TGTGCCAGCAGCTTCCAGGGGCGTACGCAGTATTTT.

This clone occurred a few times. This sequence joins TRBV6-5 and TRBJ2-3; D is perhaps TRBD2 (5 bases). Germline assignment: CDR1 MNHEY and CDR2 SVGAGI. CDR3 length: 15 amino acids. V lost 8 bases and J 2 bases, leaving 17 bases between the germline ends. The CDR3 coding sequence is TGTGCCAGCTCTTCCAGCGGAGATACCACAGATACGCAGTATTTT. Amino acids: CASSSSGDTTDTQYF.

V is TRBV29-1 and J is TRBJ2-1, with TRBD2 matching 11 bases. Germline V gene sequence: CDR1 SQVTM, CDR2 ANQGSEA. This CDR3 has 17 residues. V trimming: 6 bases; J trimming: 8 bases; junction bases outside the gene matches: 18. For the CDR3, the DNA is TGCAGCGTCGTCGTACTAGCGGGAGATTGGGGATGCGATGAGCAGTTCTTC. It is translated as CSVVVLAGDWGCDEQFF.

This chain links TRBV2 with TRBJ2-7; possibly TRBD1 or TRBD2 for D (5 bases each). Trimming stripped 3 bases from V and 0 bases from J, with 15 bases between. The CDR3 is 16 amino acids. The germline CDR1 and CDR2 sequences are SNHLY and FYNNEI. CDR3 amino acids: CASSDSPGRSSYEQYF. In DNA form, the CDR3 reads TGTGCCAGCAGTGACTCCCCGGGACGGAGCTCCTACGAGCAGTACTTC.

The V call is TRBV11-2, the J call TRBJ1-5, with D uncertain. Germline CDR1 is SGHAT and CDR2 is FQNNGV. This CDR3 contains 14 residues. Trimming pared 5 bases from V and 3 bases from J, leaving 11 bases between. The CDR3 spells CASSPYTSNQPQHF. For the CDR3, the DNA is TGTGCCAGCAGCCCTTACACTTCCAATCAGCCCCAGCATTTT.

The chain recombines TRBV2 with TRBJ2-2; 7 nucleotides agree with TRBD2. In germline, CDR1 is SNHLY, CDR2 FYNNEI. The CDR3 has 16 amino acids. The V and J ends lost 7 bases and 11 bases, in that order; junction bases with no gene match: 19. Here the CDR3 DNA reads TGTGCCAGCACAGAAGCGGGGAGGGGACCCCTCTCCGAGCTGTTTTTT. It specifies CASTEAGRGPLSELFF.

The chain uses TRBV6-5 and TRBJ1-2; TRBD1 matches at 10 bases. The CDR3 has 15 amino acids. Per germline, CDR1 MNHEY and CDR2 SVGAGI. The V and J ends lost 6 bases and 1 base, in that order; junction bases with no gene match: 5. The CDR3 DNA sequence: TGTGCCAGCAGGACAGGGGGCGGAGGTAACTATGGCTACACCTTC. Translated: CASRTGGGGNYGYTF.

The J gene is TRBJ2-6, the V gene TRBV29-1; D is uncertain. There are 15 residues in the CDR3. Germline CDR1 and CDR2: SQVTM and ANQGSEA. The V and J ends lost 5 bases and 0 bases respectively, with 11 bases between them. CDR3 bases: TGCAGCGTTAAAGTGGGAAACTCTGGGGCCAACGTCCTGACTTTC. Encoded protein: CSVKVGNSGANVLTF.

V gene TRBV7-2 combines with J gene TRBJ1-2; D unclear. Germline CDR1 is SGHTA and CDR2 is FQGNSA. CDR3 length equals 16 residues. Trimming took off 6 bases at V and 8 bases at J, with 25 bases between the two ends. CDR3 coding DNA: TGTGCCAGCAGTTACAAAGGCCTACAAGACGTGGCGGGCTACACCTTC. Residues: CASSYKGLQDVAGYTF.

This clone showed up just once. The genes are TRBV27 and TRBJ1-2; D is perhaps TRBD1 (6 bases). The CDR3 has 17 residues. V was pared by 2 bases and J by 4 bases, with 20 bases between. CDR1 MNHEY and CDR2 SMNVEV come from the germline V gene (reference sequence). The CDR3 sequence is CASSLVGWGAQFYGYTF. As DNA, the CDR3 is TGTGCCAGCAGTTTAGTAGGGTGGGGGGCCCAATTCTATGGCTACACCTTC.

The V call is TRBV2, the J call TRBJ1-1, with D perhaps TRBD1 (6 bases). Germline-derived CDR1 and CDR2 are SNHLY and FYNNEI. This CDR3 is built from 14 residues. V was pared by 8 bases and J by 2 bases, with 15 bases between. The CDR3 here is CASATLGGNTEAFF. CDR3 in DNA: TGTGCCAGCGCGACCTTAGGGGGAAACACTGAAGCTTTCTTT.

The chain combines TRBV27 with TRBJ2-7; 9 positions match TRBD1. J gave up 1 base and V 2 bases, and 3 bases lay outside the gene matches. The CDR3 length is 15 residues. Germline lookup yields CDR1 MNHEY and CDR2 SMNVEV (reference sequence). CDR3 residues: CASSLIGTGSYEQYF. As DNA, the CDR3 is TGTGCCAGCAGTTTAATCGGGACAGGGTCCTACGAGCAGTACTTC.

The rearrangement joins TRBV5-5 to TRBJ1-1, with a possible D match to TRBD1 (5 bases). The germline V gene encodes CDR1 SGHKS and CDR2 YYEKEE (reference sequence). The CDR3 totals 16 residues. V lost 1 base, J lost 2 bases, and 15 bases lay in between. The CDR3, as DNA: TGTGCCAGCAGCTTGTTTCTTGACAGCCTCAACACTGAAGCTTTCTTT. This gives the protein CASSLFLDSLNTEAFF.

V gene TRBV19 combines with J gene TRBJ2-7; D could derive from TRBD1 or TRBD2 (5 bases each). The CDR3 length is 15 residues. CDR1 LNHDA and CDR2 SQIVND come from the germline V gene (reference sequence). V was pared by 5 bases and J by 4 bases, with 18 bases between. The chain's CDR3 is CASSDRDGFSYEQYF. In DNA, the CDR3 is TGTGCCAGTAGTGACCGGGACGGATTTTCATACGAGCAGTACTTC.

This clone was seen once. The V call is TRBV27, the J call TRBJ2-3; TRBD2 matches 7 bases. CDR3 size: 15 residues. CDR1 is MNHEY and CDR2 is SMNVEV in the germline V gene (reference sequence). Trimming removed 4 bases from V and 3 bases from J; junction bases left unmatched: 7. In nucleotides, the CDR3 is TGTGCCAGCAGTTCTCTAGCGGAGGGAACAGATACGCAGTATTTT. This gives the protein CASSSLAEGTDTQYF.

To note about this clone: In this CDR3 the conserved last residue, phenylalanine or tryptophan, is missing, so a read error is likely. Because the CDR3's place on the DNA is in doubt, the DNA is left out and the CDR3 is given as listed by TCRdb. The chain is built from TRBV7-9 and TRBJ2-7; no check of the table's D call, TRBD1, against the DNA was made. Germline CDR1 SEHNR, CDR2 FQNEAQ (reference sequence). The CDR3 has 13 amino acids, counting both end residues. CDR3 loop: CASSRGTGGRIYL.